Listed here is a single TCR beta chain. The source of the sample is a study of T cell changes during pregnancy in multiple sclerosis. The CDR3 consists of 14 residues. Trimming left V 6 bases short and J 6 bases short, with 17 bases between. Assay: immunoSEQ multiplex PCR; the TCRdb copy retains only in-frame clones and omits some. The sample holds 50,000 or so clones, around 94% seen once. This material consisted of CD4+ T cells from peripheral blood mononuclear cells, taken in the second trimester of pregnancy. V and J are TRBV6-7 and TRBJ1-1; perhaps TRBD1 as D (6 bases). TRBV6-7 is sorted into the ORF group, with uncertain function. This clonotype was sampled from a female donor with multiple sclerosis, enrolled in a pregnancy study. CDR3 sequence: CASSLPTGSPEAFF. CDR3 coding DNA: TGTGCCAGCAGCCTCCCTACAGGGTCGCCTGAAGCTTTCTTT.